The 23 T cell receptor beta chains reported below all come from one sample, sequenced in a study of monozygotic twins with inflammatory bowel disease (dated by TCRdb to the late 2010s). Libraries came from 5' RACE. Sequenced on an Illumina HiSeq 2500. Each CDR3 protein sequence appears as one entry after TCRdb reprocessed the reads, and no DNA is included. For this sample, the table gives 400,000 to 500,000 distinct CDR3 sequences. The ten top clones hold around 2.3% of the sample. The source material was blood. The receptors shown here come from a human donor with ulcerative colitis or Crohn's disease, or a healthy co-twin of an affected twin (not recorded which).

This chain uses TRBV12-3 or TRBV12-4 with TRBJ2-7. The CDR3 is 12 residues long. The CDR3 protein is CASSFQIYEQYF.

The rearrangement uses TRBV9 and TRBJ2-6. From germline, CDR1 is SGDLS and CDR2 YYNGEE. The CDR3 covers 13 residues. Here the CDR3 reads CASSDSGANVLTF.

J is TRBJ2-1 and V is TRBV12-3 or TRBV12-4; as DNA is missing, the TRBD2 call by TCRdb cannot be tested. This CDR3 is 15 amino acids long. The CDR3: CASSWSSGDYNEQFF.

The V and J genes are TRBV20-1 and TRBJ2-2; TCRdb outputs TRBD1, but without DNA this stays unchecked. The CDR3 contains 17 residues. Germline assignment: CDR1 DFQATT and CDR2 SNEGSKA (reference sequence). Here the CDR3 reads CSASGQGASDRTGELFF.

This chain joins TRBV5-6 and TRBJ2-7; the D gene TCRdb calls, TRBD1, cannot be checked with no DNA. The germline CDR1 and CDR2 sequences are SGHDT and YYEEEE. The CDR3 is 14 amino acids. CDR3 loop: CASSPGRGSYEQYF.

CDR3 sequence: CASSPRDRASYGYTF. This chain links TRBV12-3 or TRBV12-4 with TRBJ1-2; TCRdb returns TRBD1, unconfirmable since there is no DNA. The CDR3 extends over 15 amino acids.

The chain combines TRBV20-1 with TRBJ2-3. This CDR3 spans 15 amino acids. Germline values: CDR1 DFQATT, CDR2 SNEGSKA (reference sequence). The CDR3 sequence is CSAQDRRSSTDTQYF.

This chain links TRBV20-1 with TRBJ2-4; the D gene TCRdb calls, TRBD2, cannot be checked with no DNA. The CDR3 is 12 residues long. Germline V lookup: CDR1 DFQATT, CDR2 SNEGSKA (reference sequence). CDR3: CSASGRGNIQYF.

This sequence joins TRBV4-2 and TRBJ2-3. The CDR3 has 15 amino acids. CDR1 and CDR2 from the germline V gene are LGHNA and YNFKEQ. The CDR3 reads CASSQGSSFTDTQYF.

J is TRBJ2-5 and V is TRBV5-1; TCRdb's assignment of TRBD2 cannot be checked, as there is no DNA. In germline, CDR1 is SGHRS, CDR2 YFSETQ. The CDR3 extends over 16 amino acids. This CDR3 is CASSLGLAGGQETQYF.

This sequence joins TRBV24-1 and TRBJ2-5; TCRdb reports TRBD2, a call that lacks DNA to check it against. CDR3 length equals 15 residues. Germline CDR1 reads KGHDR; CDR2 reads SFDVKD. This CDR3 reads CATSDRLDYQETQYF.

The chain has TRBV15 and TRBJ2-6; without DNA, the TCRdb call of TRBD1 cannot be checked. This CDR3 spans 17 amino acids. Germline V gene lookup returns CDR1 LNHNV and CDR2 YYDKDF (reference sequence). The CDR3 loop is CATSREQTGSGANVLTF.

The rearrangement uses TRBV18 and TRBJ2-5; the TRBD2 assignment by TCRdb is unverifiable without DNA. The germline V gene encodes CDR1 KGHSH and CDR2 LQKENI. CDR3 length equals 14 residues. CDR3: CASSEGPSRGTQYF.

The gene calls are TRBV7-3 and TRBJ2-7; TCRdb reports TRBD2, a call that lacks DNA to check it against. The length of the CDR3 is 14 residues. Germline lookup yields CDR1 SGHTA and CDR2 FQGTGA. The CDR3 is CASSAGTSLAEQYF.

The rearrangement links TRBV5-1 to TRBJ2-7. The CDR3 covers 15 residues. The germline V gene encodes CDR1 SGHRS and CDR2 YFSETQ. CDR3: CASSLMDGFTYEQYF.

The chain has TRBV27 and TRBJ1-2; TCRdb returns TRBD1, unconfirmable since there is no DNA. This CDR3 contains 13 residues. Germline CDR1 and CDR2: MNHEY and SMNVEV (reference sequence). CDR3 sequence reads: CASSPVPGYGYTF.

The chain is built from TRBV20-1 and TRBJ2-2. The CDR3 runs to 14 residues. Per germline, CDR1 DFQATT and CDR2 SNEGSKA (reference sequence). The CDR3 sequence is CSARYGSNTGELFF.

The chain is built from TRBV5-1 and TRBJ2-5. Germline lookup yields CDR1 SGHRS and CDR2 YFSETQ. There are 13 residues in the CDR3. The CDR3: CASSLDIQRTQYF.

The V call is TRBV20-1, the J call TRBJ2-5; TCRdb reports TRBD2, a call that lacks DNA to check it against. The length of the CDR3 is 13 residues. Germline values: CDR1 DFQATT, CDR2 SNEGSKA (reference sequence). The CDR3 is CSARVGGGETQYF.

The chain recombines TRBV6-1 with TRBJ1-5. This CDR3 comprises 13 residues. Germline V lookup: CDR1 MNHNS, CDR2 SASEGT. The chain's CDR3 is CASRISNRQPQHF.

The chain joins TRBV19 to TRBJ2-2; the D gene TCRdb calls, TRBD1, cannot be checked with no DNA. This CDR3 spans 17 amino acids. The germline V gene has CDR1 LNHDA and CDR2 SQIVND (reference sequence). CDR3 in amino acids: CASSIDRGTLNTGELFF.

This sequence joins TRBV12-3 or TRBV12-4 and TRBJ1-1; lacking DNA, the TRBD1 call made by TCRdb goes unchecked. The CDR3 runs 14 residues. The CDR3 sequence is CASSLTGKNTEAFF.

The CDR3 protein is CSASAGAHRTDTQYF. V and J are TRBV20-1 and TRBJ2-3; as DNA is missing, the TRBD1 call by TCRdb cannot be tested. The CDR3 totals 15 residues. Germline assignment: CDR1 DFQATT and CDR2 SNEGSKA (reference sequence).